One sample yielded the 3 T cell receptor beta chains listed below, sequenced in a study of blood T cell repertoires in COVID-19. Method: immunoSEQ multiplex PCR; TCRdb's copy keeps in-frame clones and lacks some. The sample shows around 260,000 clones, more than 85% of them seen only once. The sequencing sample was made of peripheral blood. All receptors derive from a man younger than 40 with acute or convalescent COVID-19.

The J gene is TRBJ2-4, the V gene TRBV5-4; TRBD1 matches at 8 bases. CDR3 length: 14 residues. The V gene's germline CDR1 is SGHNT and CDR2 YYREEE (reference sequence). Trimming cost V 10 bases and J 0 bases; bases outside gene matches: 6. This CDR3 is CACRDRLAKNIQYF. CDR3 coding DNA: TGTGCCTGTAGGGACAGGTTAGCCAAAAACATTCAGTACTTC.

This clone appeared once. The chain is built from TRBV27 and TRBJ2-7; a possible D gene is TRBD2 (5 bases). With 11 bases removed from V and 1 base from J, the gap between germline ends came to 15 bases. This CDR3 is built from 13 residues. Looked up from germline, CDR1 is MNHEY and CDR2 is SMNVEV (reference sequence). The CDR3 coding sequence is TGTGCCTGCAAGGGAGCGGAGTCCTACGAGCAGTACTTC. Protein product: CACKGAESYEQYF.

The table lists this clone with a few counts. The gene calls are TRBV28 and TRBJ1-5; D possibly corresponds to TRBD1 (5 bases). The CDR3 covers 15 residues. Looked up from germline, CDR1 is MDHEN and CDR2 is SYDVKM. V was shortened by 6 bases and J by 3 bases, with 15 bases between the two germline ends. CDR3 sequence: CASRTPQGHNQPQHF. CDR3 in DNA: TGTGCCAGCAGGACGCCGCAGGGCCACAATCAGCCCCAGCATTTT.